This entry describes one T cell receptor (beta chain). The sample belongs to a study of technical replicates of blood from four donors. CDR1 and CDR2 from the germline V gene are SGHNT and YYREEE (reference sequence). Trimming at V came to 2 bases and at J to 2 bases, leaving 1 base not matched to a gene. The CDR3 consists of 15 residues. This table comes from immunoSEQ multiplex PCR, and its TCRdb copy is limited to in-frame clones, with some not included. Of some 49,000 clones listed, approximately 90% were seen once; the top ten hold about 3.6%. The source material was PBMCs. V is TRBV5-4 and J is TRBJ2-6, with TRBD1 identical over 7 bases. The clonotype comes from a human donor in good health. Some clones in this sample may be carry-over from other donors' samples. CDR3 DNA: TGTGCCAGCAGCTTTGGACAGGCTGGGGCCAACGTCCTGACTTTC. The encoded protein is CASSFGQAGANVLTF.